What follows describes a single T cell receptor (beta chain). Only in-frame clones appear in the TCRdb table, and some are missing; sequencing was by immunoSEQ multiplex PCR. Of about 59,000 clones listed, about 94% are singletons. Germline values: CDR1 SEHNR, CDR2 FQNEAQ (reference sequence). This CDR3 has 14 residues. The V end lost 5 bases, the J end lost 4 bases, and 14 bases lay between the germline ends. The entry originates in a study of technical replicates of blood from several donors. Material: PBMCs. The TCR sequence derives from a human donor in good health. Some clones in this sample may be carry-over from other donors' samples. The genes are TRBV7-9 and TRBJ1-1, with D tentatively TRBD1 (6 bases). The CDR3 sequence: CASSVAGASTEAFF. The CDR3, as DNA: TGTGCCAGCAGCGTCGCGGGGGCGAGCACTGAAGCTTTCTTT. Complete variable domain (other parts from reference TRBV7-9 and TRBJ1-1): DTGVSQNPRHKITKRGQNVTFRCDPISEHNRLYWYRQTLGQGPEFLTYFQNEAQLEKSRLLSDRFSAERPKGSFSTLEIQRTEQGDSAMYLCASSVAGASTEAFFGQGTRLTVV.